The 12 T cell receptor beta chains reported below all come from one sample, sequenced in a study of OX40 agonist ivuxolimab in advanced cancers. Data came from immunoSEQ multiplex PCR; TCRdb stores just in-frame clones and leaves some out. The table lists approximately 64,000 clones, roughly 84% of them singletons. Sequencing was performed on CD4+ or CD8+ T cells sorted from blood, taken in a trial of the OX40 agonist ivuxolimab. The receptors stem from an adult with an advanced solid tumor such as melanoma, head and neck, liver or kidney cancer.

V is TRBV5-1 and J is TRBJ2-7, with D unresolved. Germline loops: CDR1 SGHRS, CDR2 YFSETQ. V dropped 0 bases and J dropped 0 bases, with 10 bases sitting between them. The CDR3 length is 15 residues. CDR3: CASSLEVATSYEQYF. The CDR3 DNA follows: TGCGCCAGCAGCTTGGAAGTGGCAACCTCCTACGAGCAGTACTTC.

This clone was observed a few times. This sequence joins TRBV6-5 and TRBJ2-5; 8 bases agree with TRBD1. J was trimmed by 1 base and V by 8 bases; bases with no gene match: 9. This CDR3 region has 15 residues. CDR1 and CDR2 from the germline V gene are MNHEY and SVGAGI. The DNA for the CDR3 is TGTGCCAGCGCAATTTCGACAGGGGTCCAAGAGACCCAGTACTTC. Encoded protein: CASAISTGVQETQYF.

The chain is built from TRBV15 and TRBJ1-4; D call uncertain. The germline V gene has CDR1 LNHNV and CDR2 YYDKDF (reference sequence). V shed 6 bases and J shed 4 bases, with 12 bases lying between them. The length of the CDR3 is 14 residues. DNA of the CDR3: TGTGCCACCAGACATCACAGATATAATGAAAAACTGTTTTTT. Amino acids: CATRHHRYNEKLFF.

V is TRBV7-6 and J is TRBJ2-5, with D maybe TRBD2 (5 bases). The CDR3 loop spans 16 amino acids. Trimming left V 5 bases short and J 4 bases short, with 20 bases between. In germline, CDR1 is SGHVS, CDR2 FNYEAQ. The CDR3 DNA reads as TGTGCCAGCAGCGCAAGCTCGGCTCCCCTAGCAGAGACCCAGTACTTC. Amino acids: CASSASSAPLAETQYF.

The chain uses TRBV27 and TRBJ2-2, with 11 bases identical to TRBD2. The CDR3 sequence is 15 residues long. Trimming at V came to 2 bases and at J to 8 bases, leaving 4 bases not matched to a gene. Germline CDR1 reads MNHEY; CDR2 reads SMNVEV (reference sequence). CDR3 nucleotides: TGTGCCAGCAGTTTAACTAGCGGGAGTCTTGGGGAGCTGTTTTTT. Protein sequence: CASSLTSGSLGELFF.

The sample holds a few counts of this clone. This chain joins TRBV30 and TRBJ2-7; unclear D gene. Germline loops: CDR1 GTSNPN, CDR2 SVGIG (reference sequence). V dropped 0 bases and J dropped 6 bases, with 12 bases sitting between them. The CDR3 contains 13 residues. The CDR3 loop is CAWSVLGLGEQYF. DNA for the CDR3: TGTGCCTGGAGTGTACTCGGATTGGGCGAGCAGTACTTC.

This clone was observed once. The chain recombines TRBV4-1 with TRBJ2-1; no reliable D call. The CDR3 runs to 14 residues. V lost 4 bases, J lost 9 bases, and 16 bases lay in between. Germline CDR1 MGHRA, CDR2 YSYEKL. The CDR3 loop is CASSPWTRSGEQFF. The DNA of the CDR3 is TGCGCCAGCAGCCCCTGGACCCGTTCGGGTGAGCAGTTCTTC.

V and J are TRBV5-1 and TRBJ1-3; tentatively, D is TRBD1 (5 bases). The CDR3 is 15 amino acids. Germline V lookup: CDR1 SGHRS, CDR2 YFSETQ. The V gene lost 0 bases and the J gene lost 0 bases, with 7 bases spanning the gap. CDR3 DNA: TGCGCCAGCAGCTTGGAGGGGAACTCTGGAAACACCATATATTTT. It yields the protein CASSLEGNSGNTIYF.

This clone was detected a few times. The CDR3 spells CASSPYEQYF. For the CDR3, the DNA is TGTGCCAGCAGCCCCTACGAGCAGTACTTC. The chain links TRBV7-7 to TRBJ2-7; D is unclear. Germline V gene sequence: CDR1 SSHAT, CDR2 FNYEAQ (reference sequence). V lost 5 bases and J 2 bases, leaving 1 base between the germline ends. The CDR3 is made up of 10 amino acids.

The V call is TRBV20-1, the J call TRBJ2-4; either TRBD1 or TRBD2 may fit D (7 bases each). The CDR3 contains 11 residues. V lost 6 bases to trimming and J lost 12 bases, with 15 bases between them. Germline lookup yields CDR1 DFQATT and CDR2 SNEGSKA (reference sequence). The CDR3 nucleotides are TGCAGTGCCAGGGGGACGGGGGGTCAGTACTTC. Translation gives CSARGTGGQYF.

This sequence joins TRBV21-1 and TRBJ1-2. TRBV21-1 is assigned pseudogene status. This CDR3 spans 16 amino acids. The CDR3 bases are TGTGCCAGCAGCAAAGAAGGAGGGGACCGGTGGAAGGGCTACACCTTC. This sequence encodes CASSKEGGDRWKGYTF.

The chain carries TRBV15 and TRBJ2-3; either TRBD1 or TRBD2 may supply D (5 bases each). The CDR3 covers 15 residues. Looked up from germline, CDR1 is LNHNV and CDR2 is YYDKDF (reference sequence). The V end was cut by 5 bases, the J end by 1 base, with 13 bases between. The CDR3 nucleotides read TGTGCCACCAGCTCCAGGATGGGGGGCACAGATACGCAGTATTTT. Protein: CATSSRMGGTDTQYF.